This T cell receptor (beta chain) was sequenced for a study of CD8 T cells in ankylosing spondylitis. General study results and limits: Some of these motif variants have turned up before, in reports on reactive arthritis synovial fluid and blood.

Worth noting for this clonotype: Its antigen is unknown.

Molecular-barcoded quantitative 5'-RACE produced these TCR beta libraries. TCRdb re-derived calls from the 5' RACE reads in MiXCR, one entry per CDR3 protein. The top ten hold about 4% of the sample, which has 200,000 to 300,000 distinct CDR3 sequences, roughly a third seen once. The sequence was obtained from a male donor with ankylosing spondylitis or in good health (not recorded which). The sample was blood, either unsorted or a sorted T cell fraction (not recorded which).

DNA for the CDR3: TGTGCCAGCAGCGTCGGTGGGGATCAAGAGACCCAGTACTTC. This codes for CASSVGGDQETQYF. V gene TRBV9 combines with J gene TRBJ2-5; D is unclear. The CDR3 is made up of 14 amino acids. Per the germline V gene, CDR1 is SGDLS and CDR2 is YYNGEE. Trimming pared 2 bases from V and 2 bases from J, leaving 10 bases between.